Each of the 3 T cell receptor beta chains below was sequenced from the same sample in a study of early T cells in non-severe SARS-CoV-2 infection. TCRdb re-derived calls from the 5' RACE reads in MiXCR, one entry per CDR3 protein. The table lists around 94,000 distinct CDR3 sequences, around 13% of them singletons, with 6.2% in the top ten. The sample taken for sequencing was whole blood. Receptors were obtained from an adult who was a healthcare worker with PCR-confirmed SARS-CoV-2 infection or an uninfected control (not recorded which).

This clonotype was picked up many times. This chain connects TRBV3-1 to TRBJ2-7, with 7 nucleotides matching TRBD2. The junction had 7 bases not matched to a gene; V was cut back by 9 bases and J by 2 bases. Looked up from germline, CDR1 is LGHDT and CDR2 is YNNKEL (reference sequence). The CDR3 is 13 residues long. CDR3 nucleotide sequence: TGTGCCAGTCGGCGGGAGACCACCTACGAGCAGTACTTC. As protein: CASRRETTYEQYF.

The chain uses TRBV30 and TRBJ2-1; D remains unclear. Trimming removed 5 bases at V and 5 bases at J, with 7 bases between. The germline V gene has CDR1 GTSNPN and CDR2 SVGIG (reference sequence). The CDR3 has 11 residues. CDR3: CAWGKNNEQFF. CDR3 DNA sequence: TGTGCCTGGGGGAAGAACAATGAGCAGTTCTTC.

This clonotype was counted between two and nine times. The chain has TRBV6-6 and TRBJ2-7; D is possibly TRBD1 (8 bases). This CDR3 contains 13 residues. With 6 bases removed from V and 5 bases from J, the gap between germline ends came to 14 bases. Germline-derived CDR1 and CDR2 are MNHNY and SVGAGI (reference sequence). CDR3 in DNA: TGTGCCAGCAGCCGACAGGGGAGGGACGAGCAGTACTTC. Amino acids: CASSRQGRDEQYF.